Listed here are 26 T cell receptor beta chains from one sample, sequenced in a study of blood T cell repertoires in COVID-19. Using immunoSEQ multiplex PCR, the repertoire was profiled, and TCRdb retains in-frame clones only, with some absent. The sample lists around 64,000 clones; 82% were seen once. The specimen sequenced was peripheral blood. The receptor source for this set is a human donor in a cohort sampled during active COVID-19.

CDR3 region: CASSQEEMAGNTEAFF. CDR3 coding DNA: TGCGCCAGCAGCCAAGAGGAGATGGCCGGGAACACTGAAGCTTTCTTT. The chain is built from TRBV4-1 and TRBJ1-1; D unclear. The CDR3 length is 16 residues. Germline V lookup: CDR1 MGHRA, CDR2 YSYEKL. V lost 0 bases, J lost 1 base, and 12 bases lay in between.

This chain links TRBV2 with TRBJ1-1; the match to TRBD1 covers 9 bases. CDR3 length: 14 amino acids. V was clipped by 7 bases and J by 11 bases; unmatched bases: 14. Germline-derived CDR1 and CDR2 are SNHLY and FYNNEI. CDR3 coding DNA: TGTGCCAGCAACCAAAAGCCCGGGACAGGGCGGGCTTTCTTT. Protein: CASNQKPGTGRAFF.

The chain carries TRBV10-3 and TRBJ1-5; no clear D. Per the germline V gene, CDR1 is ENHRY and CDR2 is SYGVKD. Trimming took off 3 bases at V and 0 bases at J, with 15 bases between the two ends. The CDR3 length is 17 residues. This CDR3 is CAISERFGSYSNQPQHF. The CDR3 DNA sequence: TGTGCCATCAGTGAACGTTTTGGCAGTTATAGCAATCAGCCCCAGCATTTT.

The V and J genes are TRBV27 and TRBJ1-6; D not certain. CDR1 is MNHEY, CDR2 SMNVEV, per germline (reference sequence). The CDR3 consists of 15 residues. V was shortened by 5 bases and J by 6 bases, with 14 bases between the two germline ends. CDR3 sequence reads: CASSKGGPPNSPLHF. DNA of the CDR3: TGTGCCAGCAGTAAAGGTGGGCCCCCTAATTCACCCCTCCACTTT.

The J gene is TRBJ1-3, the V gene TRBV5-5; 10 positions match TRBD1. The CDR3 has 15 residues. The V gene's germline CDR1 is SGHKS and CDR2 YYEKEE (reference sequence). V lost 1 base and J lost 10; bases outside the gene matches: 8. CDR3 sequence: CASSLSGTGVGTIYF. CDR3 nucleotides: TGTGCCAGCAGCTTGTCAGGGACAGGGGTTGGTACCATATATTTT.

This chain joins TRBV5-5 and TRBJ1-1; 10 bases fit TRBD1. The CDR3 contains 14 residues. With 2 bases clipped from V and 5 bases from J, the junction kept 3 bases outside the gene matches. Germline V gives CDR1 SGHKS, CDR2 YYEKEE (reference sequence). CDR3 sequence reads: CASSFGQGGTEAFF. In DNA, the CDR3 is TGTGCCAGCAGCTTCGGACAGGGGGGGACTGAAGCTTTCTTT. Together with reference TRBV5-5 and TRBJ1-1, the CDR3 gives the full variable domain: DAGVTQSPTHLIKTRGQQVTLRCSPISGHKSVSWYQQVLGQGPQFIFQYYEKEERGRGNFPDRFSARQFPNYSSELNVNALLLGDSALYLCASSFGQGGTEAFFGQGTRLTVV.

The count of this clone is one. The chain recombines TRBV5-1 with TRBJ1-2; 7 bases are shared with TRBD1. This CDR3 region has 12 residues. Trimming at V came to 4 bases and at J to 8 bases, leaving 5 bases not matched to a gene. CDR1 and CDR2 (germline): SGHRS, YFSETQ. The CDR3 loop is CASSRTGGGYTF. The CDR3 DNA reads TGCGCCAGCAGCCGGACAGGAGGCGGCTACACCTTC.

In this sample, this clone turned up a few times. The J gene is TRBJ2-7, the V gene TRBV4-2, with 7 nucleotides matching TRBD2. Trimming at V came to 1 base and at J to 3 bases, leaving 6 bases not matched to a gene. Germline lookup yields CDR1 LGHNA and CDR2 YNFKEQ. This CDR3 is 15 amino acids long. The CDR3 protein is CASSQGTGGDYEQYF. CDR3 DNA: TGTGCCAGCAGCCAAGGGACTGGGGGGGACTACGAGCAGTACTTC.

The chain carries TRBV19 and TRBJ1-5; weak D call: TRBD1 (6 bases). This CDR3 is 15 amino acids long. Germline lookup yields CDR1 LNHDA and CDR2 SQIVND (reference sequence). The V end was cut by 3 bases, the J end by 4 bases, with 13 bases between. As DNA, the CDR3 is TGTGCCAGTAGTATCGGCAGGGGTCCAAATCAGCCCCAGCATTTT. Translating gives CASSIGRGPNQPQHF.

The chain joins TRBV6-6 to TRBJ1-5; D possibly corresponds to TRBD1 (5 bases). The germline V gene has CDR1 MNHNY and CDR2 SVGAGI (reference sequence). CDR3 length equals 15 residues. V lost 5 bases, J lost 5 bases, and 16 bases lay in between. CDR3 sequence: CASSPLGGDYQPQHF. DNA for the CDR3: TGTGCCAGCAGTCCCCTCGGGGGGGACTATCAGCCCCAGCATTTT.

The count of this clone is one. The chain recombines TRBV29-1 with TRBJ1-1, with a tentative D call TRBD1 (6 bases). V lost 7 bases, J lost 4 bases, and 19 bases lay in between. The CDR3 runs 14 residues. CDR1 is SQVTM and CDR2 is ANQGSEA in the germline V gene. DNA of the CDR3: TGCAGCGAAACTAGGGGGAGGGACGGCACTGAAGCTTTCTTT. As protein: CSETRGRDGTEAFF.

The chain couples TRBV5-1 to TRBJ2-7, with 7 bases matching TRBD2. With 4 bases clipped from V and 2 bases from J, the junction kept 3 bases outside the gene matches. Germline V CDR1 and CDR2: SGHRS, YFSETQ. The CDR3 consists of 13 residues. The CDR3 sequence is CASSLGTTYEQYF. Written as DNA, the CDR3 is TGCGCCAGCAGCCTTGGGACTACCTACGAGCAGTACTTC. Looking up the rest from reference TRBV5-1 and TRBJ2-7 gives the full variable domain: KAGVTQTPRYLIKTRGQQVTLSCSPISGHRSVSWYQQTPGQGLQFLFEYFSETQRNKGNFPGRFSGRQFSNSRSEMNVSTLELGDSALYLCASSLGTTYEQYFGPGTRLTVT.

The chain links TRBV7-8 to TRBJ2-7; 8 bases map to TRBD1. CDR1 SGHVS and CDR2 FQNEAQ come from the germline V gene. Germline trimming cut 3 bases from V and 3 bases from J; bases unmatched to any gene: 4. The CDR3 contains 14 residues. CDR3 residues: CASSFQGADYEQYV. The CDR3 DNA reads TGTGCCAGCAGCTTCCAGGGGGCGGACTACGAGCAGTACGTC.

The CDR3: CASSYLQAEAFF. The DNA for the CDR3 is TGTGCCAGCAGTTACTTGCAGGCTGAAGCTTTCTTT. This sequence joins TRBV6-6 and TRBJ1-1; D gene unclear. CDR1 and CDR2 from the germline V gene are MNHNY and SVGAGI (reference sequence). Trimming left V 1 base short and J 6 bases short, with 6 bases between. There are 12 residues in the CDR3.

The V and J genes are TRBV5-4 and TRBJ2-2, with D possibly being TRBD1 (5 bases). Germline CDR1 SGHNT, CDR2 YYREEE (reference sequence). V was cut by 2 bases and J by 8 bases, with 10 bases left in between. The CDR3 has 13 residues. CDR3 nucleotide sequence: TGTGCCAGCAGCTTCGACAGTGGAGGGGAGCTGTTTTTT. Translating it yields CASSFDSGGELFF.

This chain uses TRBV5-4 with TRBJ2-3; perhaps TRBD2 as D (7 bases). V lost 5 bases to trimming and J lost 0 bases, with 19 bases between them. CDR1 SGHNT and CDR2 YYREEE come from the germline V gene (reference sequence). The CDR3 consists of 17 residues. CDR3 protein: CASSRGARSESTDTQYF. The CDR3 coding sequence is TGTGCCAGCAGTCGGGGGGCGCGTAGTGAGAGCACAGATACGCAGTATTTT.

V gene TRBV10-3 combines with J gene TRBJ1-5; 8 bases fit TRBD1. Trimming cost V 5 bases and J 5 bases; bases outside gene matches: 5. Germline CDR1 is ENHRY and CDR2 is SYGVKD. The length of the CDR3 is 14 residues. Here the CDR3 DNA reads TGTGCCATCAGTTCCGGGACAGGCTATCAGCCCCAGCATTTT. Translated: CAISSGTGYQPQHF.

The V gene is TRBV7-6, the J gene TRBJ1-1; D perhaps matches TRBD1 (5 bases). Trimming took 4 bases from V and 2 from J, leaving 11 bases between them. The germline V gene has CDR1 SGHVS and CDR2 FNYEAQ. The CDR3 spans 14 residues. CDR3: CASSYRGGNTEAFF. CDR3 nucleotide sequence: TGTGCCAGCAGCTACCGGGGGGGAAACACTGAAGCTTTCTTT.

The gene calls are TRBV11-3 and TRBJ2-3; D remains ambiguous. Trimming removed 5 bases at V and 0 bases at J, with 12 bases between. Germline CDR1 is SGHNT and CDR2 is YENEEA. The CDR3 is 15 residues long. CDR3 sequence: CASSPSGFSTDTQYF. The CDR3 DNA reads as TGTGCCAGCAGCCCCTCTGGCTTTAGCACAGATACGCAGTATTTT.

For the CDR3, the DNA is TGTGCCAGCAGCTTAGACGAACTAGCGGGGGTTGAGCAGTTCTTC. Translated, it gives CASSLDELAGVEQFF. This chain connects TRBV7-2 to TRBJ2-1; 11 bases map to TRBD2. The V gene's germline CDR1 is SGHTA and CDR2 FQGNSA. The CDR3 is 15 residues long. J gave up 9 bases and V 1 base, and 5 bases lay outside the gene matches.

CDR3 sequence reads: CASALGHTTDTQYF. CDR3 DNA sequence: TGTGCCAGCGCCCTAGGCCATACCACAGATACGCAGTATTTT. This chain links TRBV6-6 with TRBJ2-3; D is ambiguous. The V and J ends lost 8 bases and 2 bases respectively, with 14 bases between them. There are 14 residues in the CDR3. CDR1 and CDR2 from the germline V gene are MNHNY and SVGAGI (reference sequence).

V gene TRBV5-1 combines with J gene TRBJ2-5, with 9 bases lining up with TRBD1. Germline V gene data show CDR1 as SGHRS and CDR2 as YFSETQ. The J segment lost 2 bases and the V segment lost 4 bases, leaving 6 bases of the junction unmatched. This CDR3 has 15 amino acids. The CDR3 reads CASSRTGASQETQYF. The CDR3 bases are TGCGCCAGCAGCCGGACAGGGGCCTCACAAGAGACCCAGTACTTC.

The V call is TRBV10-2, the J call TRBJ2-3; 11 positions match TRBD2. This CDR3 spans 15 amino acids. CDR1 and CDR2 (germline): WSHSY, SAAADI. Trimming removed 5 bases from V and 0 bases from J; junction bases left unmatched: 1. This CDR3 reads CASSSSGRSTDTQYF. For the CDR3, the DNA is TGCGCCAGCAGTTCTAGCGGGAGGAGCACAGATACGCAGTATTTT.

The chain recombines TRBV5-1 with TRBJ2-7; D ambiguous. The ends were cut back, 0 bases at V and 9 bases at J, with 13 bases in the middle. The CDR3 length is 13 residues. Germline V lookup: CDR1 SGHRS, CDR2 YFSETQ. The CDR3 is CASSLDTRSRQYF. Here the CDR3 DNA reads TGCGCCAGCAGCTTGGATACGCGGTCTCGGCAGTACTTC.

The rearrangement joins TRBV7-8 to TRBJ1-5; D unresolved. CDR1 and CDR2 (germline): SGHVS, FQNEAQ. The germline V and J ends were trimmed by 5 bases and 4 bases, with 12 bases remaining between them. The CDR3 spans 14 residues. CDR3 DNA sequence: TGTGCCAGCAGCGCAGAAACACCAAATCAGCCCCAGCATTTT. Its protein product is CASSAETPNQPQHF.

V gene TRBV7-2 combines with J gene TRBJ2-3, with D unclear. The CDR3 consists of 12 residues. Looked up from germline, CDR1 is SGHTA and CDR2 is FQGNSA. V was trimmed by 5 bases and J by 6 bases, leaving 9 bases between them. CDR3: CASSRGFDTQYF. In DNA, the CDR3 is TGTGCCAGCAGCCGAGGATTTGATACGCAGTATTTT. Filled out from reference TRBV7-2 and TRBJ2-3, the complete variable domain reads GAGVSQSPSNKVTEKGKDVELRCDPISGHTALYWYRQSLGQGLEFLIYFQGNSAPDKSGLPSDRFSAERTGGSVSTLTIQRTQQEDSAVYLCASSRGFDTQYFGPGTRLTVL.